One and the same sample provided the 4 T cell receptor beta chains below, sequenced in a study of T cells in Graves' hyperthyroidism and ophthalmopathy. TCR beta CDR3 regions were amplified from RNA transcripts. HTBI primers were used for first-round RT-PCR of the TCR CDR3. From the multiplex PCR reads, TCRdb called clonotypes with MiXCR, one entry per CDR3 protein. The data contain under 300,000 distinct CDR3 sequences, just over 14% of them seen just once; the ten biggest clones take up roughly 15%. The sample consisted of blood. Receptor source: a woman aged 40 to 49 with Graves' hyperthyroidism that later progressed to Graves' ophthalmopathy.

As for this clonotype: A read error may be the cause here, since a much bigger clone is one base away. This chain joins TRBV7-9 and TRBJ2-3; 8 bases are shared with TRBD2. CDR1 and CDR2 (germline): SEHNR, FQNEAQ (reference sequence). This CDR3 has 16 residues. The CDR3 coding sequence is TGTGCCAGCAGAAATCGGCGGGAGGACGGCACAGATACGCATTATTTT. Protein sequence: CASRNRREDGTDTHYF.

This clonotype was counted between two and nine times. Just one base apart from a much larger clone, this may be a read error. DNA for the CDR3: TGTGCCAGCAGTGAAGAAGCCGGGGGGCAAGTCGCAGATACGCAGTATTTT. This sequence encodes CASSEEAGGQVADTQYF. The chain is built from TRBV2 and TRBJ2-3, with D possibly TRBD2 on 7 matching bases. The germline gives CDR1 SNHLY, CDR2 FYNNEI. This CDR3 has 17 residues. V was trimmed by 1 base and J by 4 bases, leaving 18 bases between them. The whole variable domain, filled in from reference TRBV2 and TRBJ2-3, reads EPEVTQTPSHQVTQMGQEVILRCVPISNHLYFYWYRQILGQKVEFLVSFYNNEISEKSEIFDDQFSVERPDGSNFTLKIRSTKLEDSAMYFCASSEEAGGQVADTQYFGPGTRLTVL.

The chain couples TRBV20-1 to TRBJ2-3; maybe TRBD2 (6 bases). In germline, CDR1 is DFQATT, CDR2 SNEGSKA (reference sequence). This CDR3 is built from 14 residues. V shed 2 bases and J shed 2 bases, with 11 bases lying between them. The CDR3 DNA reads TGCAGTGCTAGACCAGCGGGCGACACAGATACGCAGTATTTT. This translates into CSARPAGDTDTQYF.

V gene TRBV29-1 combines with J gene TRBJ2-3; perhaps TRBD1 as D (5 bases). CDR1 SQVTM and CDR2 ANQGSEA come from the germline V gene. This CDR3 contains 13 residues. The V and J ends lost 5 bases and 2 bases respectively, with 11 bases between them. The CDR3 spells CSVRSGNTDTQYF. In DNA, the CDR3 is TGCAGCGTTCGGTCAGGGAACACAGATACGCAGTATTTT.